This T cell receptor (beta chain) was documented in a study of shared clonotypes between healthy human individuals. Overall study: Used for every donor were three CD4 naive, three CD4 memory, two CD8 naive and one CD8 memory plate.

Study outcomes and limitations: Larger richness was generally estimated for naive than memory subsets. In a few donors, around 5% of naive CD4 clonotypes appeared in common.

Method: immunoSEQ multiplex PCR; TCRdb's copy keeps in-frame clones and lacks some. Of approximately 2.3 million clones listed, approximately 95% were seen once; the top ten hold 0.39%. Donors comprised healthy HIV-negative adults lacking recent acute infections or vaccinations. Points on this clone: Its antigen is not known.

The CDR3 length is 15 residues. Germline V gene sequence: CDR1 SEHNR, CDR2 FQNEAQ (reference sequence). Trimming cost V 7 bases and J 6 bases; bases outside gene matches: 12. V is TRBV7-9 and J is TRBJ2-7, with TRBD1 matching over 10 bases. The sequence was collected from a man aged 18 to 29 in good health. Some clones in this sample may be carry-over from other donors' samples. Sequenced input: naive CD4+ T cells from PBMCs. Subset reported: CD45RA+ positively selected. CDR3 protein: CASTPRQGAWSEQYF. The CDR3 DNA is TGTGCCAGCACCCCACGACAGGGGGCTTGGTCCGAGCAGTACTTC. The full variable domain, rest sourced from reference TRBV7-9 and TRBJ2-7, is DTGVSQNPRHKITKRGQNVTFRCDPISEHNRLYWYRQTLGQGPEFLTYFQNEAQLEKSRLLSDRFSAERPKGSFSTLEIQRTEQGDSAMYLCASTPRQGAWSEQYFGPGTRLTVT.